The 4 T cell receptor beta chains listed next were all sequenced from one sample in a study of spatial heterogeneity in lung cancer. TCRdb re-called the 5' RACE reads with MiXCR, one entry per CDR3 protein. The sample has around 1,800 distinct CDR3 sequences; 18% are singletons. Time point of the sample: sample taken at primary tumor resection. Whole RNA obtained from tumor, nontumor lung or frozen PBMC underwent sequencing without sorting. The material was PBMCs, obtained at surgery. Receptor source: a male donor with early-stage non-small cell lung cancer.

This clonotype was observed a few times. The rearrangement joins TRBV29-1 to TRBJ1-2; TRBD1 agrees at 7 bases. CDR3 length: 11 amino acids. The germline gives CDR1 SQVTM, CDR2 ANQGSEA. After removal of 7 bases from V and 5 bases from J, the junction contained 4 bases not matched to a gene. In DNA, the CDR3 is TGCAGCGCCGGGACAGCTTATGGCTACACCTTC. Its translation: CSAGTAYGYTF.

For the CDR3, the DNA is TGTGCCAGCAGTGCCCAGGGAGGAAACATTCAGTACTTC. Residues: CASSAQGGNIQYF. The chain couples TRBV6-2 or TRBV6-3 to TRBJ2-4; weak D call: TRBD2 (6 bases). The CDR3 spans 13 residues. Germline V gene lookup returns CDR1 MNHEY and CDR2 SVGEGT. The ends were cut back, 5 bases at V and 6 bases at J, with 11 bases in the middle.

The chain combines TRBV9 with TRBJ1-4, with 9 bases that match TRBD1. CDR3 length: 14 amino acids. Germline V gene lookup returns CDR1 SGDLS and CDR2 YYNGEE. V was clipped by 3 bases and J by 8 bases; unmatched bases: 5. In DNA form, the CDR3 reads TGTGCCAGCAGCGACGGGACAGGGAGCGAAAAACTGTTTTTT. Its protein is CASSDGTGSEKLFF.

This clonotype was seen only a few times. The CDR3 is CASSTRTGQEPQHF. In nucleotides, the CDR3 is TGTGCCAGCAGTACCCGGACGGGTCAGGAGCCCCAGCATTTT. The V call is TRBV12-3 or TRBV12-4, the J call TRBJ1-5; D ambiguous. The CDR3 is made up of 14 amino acids. V was clipped by 5 bases and J by 8 bases, with 16 bases between them.